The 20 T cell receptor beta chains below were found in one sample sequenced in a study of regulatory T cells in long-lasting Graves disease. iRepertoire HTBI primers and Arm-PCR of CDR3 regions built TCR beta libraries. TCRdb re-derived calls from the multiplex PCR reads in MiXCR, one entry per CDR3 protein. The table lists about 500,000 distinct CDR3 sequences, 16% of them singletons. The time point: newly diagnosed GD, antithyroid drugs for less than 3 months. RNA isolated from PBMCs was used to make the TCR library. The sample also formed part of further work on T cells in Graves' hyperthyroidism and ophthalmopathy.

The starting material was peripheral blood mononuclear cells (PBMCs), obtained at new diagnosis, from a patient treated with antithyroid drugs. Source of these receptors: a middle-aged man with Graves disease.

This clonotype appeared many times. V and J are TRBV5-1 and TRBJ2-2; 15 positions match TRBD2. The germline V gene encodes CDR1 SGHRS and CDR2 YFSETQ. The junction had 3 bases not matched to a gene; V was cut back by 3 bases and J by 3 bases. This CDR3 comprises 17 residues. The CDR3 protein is CASSSGTSGRHTGELFF. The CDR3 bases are TGCGCCAGCAGCTCCGGGACTAGCGGGAGGCACACCGGGGAGCTGTTTTTT.

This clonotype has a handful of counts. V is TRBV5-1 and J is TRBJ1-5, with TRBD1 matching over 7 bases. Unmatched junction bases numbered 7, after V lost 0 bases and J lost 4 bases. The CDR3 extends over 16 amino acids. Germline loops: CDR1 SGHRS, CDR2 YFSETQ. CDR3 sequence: CASSLGDRETNQPQHF. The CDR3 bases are TGCGCCAGCAGCTTGGGTGACAGGGAGACAAATCAGCCCCAGCATTTT.

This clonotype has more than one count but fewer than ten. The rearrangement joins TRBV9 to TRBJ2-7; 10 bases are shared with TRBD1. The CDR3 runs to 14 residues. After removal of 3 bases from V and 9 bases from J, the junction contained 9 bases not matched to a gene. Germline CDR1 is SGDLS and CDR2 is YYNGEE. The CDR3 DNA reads TGTGCCAGCAGCGCCCGGGACAGGGGAAATTGGCAGTACTTC. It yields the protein CASSARDRGNWQYF.

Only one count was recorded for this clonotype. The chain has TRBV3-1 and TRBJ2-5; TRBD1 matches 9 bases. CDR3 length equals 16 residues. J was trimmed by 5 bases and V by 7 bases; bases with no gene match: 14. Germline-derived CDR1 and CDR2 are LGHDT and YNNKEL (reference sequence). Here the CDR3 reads CASNQPGTGKVETQYF. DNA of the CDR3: TGTGCCAGCAACCAGCCCGGGACAGGGAAGGTGGAGACCCAGTACTTC.

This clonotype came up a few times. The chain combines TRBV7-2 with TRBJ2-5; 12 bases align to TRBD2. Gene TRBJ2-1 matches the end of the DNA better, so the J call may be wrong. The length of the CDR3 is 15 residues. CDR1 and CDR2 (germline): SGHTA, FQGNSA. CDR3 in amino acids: CASSLVTSGRVEQFF. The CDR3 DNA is TGTGCCAGCAGCTTAGTGACTAGCGGGAGAGTTGAGCAGTTCTTC.

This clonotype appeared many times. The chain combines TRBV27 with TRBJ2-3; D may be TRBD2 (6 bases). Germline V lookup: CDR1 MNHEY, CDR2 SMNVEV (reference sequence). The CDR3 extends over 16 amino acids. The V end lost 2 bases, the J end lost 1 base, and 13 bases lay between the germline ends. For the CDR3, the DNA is TGTGCCAGCAGTTTAATTGGAGGGTGGGGCACAGATACGCAGTATTTT. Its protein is CASSLIGGWGTDTQYF.

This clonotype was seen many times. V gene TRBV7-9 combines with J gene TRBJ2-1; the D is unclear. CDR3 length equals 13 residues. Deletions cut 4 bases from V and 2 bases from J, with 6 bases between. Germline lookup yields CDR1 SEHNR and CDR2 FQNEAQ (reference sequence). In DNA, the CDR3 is TGTGCCAGCAGCTCCCAGACCTACAATGAGCAGTTCTTC. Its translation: CASSSQTYNEQFF.

CDR3 in DNA: TGTGCCAGTAGTATAGGCGGGACCCAGTACTTC. It encodes CASSIGGTQYF. This chain links TRBV19 with TRBJ2-5; the D is unclear. V was clipped by 1 base and J by 7 bases, with 4 bases between them. Germline V gene lookup returns CDR1 LNHDA and CDR2 SQIVND (reference sequence). This CDR3 has 11 residues.

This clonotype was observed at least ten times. The CDR3 nucleotides read TGTGCCATCAGCCCCCTGAGTAATGAGCAGTTCTTC. Its translation is CAISPLSNEQFF. The rearrangement joins TRBV10-3 to TRBJ2-1, with no clear D. Germline CDR1 ENHRY, CDR2 SYGVKD. The ends were cut back, 6 bases at V and 7 bases at J, with 10 bases in the middle. The CDR3 runs to 12 residues.

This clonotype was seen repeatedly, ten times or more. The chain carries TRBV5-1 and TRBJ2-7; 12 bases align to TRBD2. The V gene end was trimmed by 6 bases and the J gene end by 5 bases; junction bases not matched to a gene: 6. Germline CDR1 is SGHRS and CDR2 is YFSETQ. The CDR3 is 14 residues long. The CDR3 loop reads CASTPTSGSNEQYF. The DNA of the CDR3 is TGCGCCAGCACTCCGACTAGCGGGAGCAACGAGCAGTACTTC.

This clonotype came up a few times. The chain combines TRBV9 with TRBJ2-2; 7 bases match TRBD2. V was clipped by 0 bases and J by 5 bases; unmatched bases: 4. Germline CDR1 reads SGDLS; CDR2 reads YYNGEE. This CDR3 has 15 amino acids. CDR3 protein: CASSVEREETGELFF. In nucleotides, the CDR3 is TGTGCCAGCAGCGTAGAACGGGAGGAAACCGGGGAGCTGTTTTTT.

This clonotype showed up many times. CDR3 nucleotides: TGTGCCAGCAGCTATGCGGCCCCGGGACAGGGATACGAGCAGTACTTC. As protein: CASSYAAPGQGYEQYF. The gene calls are TRBV11-2 and TRBJ2-7; 9 nucleotides align to TRBD1. The germline gives CDR1 SGHAT, CDR2 FQNNGV. The V gene end was trimmed by 4 bases and the J gene end by 4 bases; junction bases not matched to a gene: 11. This CDR3 comprises 16 residues.

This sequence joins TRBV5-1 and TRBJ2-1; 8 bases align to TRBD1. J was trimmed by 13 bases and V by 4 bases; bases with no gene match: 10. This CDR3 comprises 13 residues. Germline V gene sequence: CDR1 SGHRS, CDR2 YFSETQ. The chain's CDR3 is CASSKTGEETQFF. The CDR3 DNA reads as TGCGCCAGCAGCAAGACAGGGGAGGAGACCCAGTTCTTC.

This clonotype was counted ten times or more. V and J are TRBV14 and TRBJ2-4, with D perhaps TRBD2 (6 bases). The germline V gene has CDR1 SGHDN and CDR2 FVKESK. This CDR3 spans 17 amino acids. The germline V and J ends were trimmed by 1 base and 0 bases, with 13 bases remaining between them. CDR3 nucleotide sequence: TGTGCCAGCAGCCAAGGGGGACTCTCACTAGCCAAAAACATTCAGTACTTC. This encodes CASSQGGLSLAKNIQYF.

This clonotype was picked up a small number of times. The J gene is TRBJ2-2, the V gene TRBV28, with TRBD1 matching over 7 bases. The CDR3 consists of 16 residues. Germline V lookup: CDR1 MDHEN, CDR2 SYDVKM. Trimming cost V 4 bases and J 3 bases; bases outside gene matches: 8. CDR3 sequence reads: CASSSLTGLDTGELFF. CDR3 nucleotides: TGTGCCAGCAGTTCTCTGACAGGGTTGGACACCGGGGAGCTGTTTTTT.

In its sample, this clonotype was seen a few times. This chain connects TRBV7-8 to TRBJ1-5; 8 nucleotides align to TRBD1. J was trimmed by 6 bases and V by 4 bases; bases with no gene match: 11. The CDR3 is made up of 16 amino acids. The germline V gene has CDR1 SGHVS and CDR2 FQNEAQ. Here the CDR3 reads CASSSVTGGRGQPQHF. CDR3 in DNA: TGTGCCAGCAGCTCCGTCACAGGGGGTAGAGGTCAGCCCCAGCATTTT.

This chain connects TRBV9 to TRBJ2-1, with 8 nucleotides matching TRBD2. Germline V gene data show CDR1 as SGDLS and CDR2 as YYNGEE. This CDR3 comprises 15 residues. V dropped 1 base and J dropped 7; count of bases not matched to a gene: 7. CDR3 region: CASSVSAGGLNEQFF. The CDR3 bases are TGTGCCAGCAGCGTATCCGCGGGAGGCCTAAATGAGCAGTTCTTC. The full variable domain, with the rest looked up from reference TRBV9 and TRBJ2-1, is DSGVTQTPKHLITATGQRVTLRCSPRSGDLSVYWYQQSLDQGLQFLIQYYNGEERAKGNILERFSAQQFPDLHSELNLSSLELGDSALYFCASSVSAGGLNEQFFGPGTRLTVL.

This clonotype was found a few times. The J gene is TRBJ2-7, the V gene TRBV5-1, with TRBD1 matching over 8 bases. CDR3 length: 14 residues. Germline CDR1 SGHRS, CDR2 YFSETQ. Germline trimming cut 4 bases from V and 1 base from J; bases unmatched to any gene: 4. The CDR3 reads CASSQRDRSYEQYF. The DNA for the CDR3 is TGCGCCAGCAGCCAACGGGACAGGTCCTACGAGCAGTACTTC.

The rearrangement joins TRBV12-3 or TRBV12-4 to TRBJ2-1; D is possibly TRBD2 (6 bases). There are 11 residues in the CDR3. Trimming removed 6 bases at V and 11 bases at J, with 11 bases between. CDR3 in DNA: TGTGCCAGCAGGCGGGACTCCCAGCAGTTCTTC. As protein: CASRRDSQQFF.

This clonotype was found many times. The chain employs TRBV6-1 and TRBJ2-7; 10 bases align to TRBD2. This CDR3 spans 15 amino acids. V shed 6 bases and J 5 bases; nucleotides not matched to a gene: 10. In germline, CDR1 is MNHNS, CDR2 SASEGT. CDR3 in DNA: TGTGCCAGCAGCCTCCTGGCCGGGACTAGCGACGAGCAGTACTTC. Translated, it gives CASSLLAGTSDEQYF.